Listed here is a single T cell receptor (beta chain). Its antigen is not identified. The sample is drawn from a study of PD-1 blockade in classical Hodgkin lymphoma. Looking at the study overall: Nivolumab 3 mg/kg was given intravenously every 2 weeks.

Assay used: immunoSEQ multiplex PCR; TCRdb lists only in-frame clones, some missing. The profile shows over 20,000 clones, about 80% of them singletons. CDR1 and CDR2 (germline): SGHRS, YFSETQ. Trimming stripped 2 bases from V and 5 bases from J, with 14 bases between. This CDR3 comprises 15 residues. Study-level findings and limits: While CD8+ TCR diversity did not rise significantly by C4D1, CD4+ TCR diversity did. Exclusion was the outcome for patients who began nivolumab under 1 year after ASCT. It was among complete responders that baseline diversity resembled that of newly diagnosed patients.

Regarding time point: cycle 4 day 1 (C4D1), after more than five weeks of nivolumab. Each and every patient relapsed after autologous stem cell transplantation, and patients got differing brentuximab vedotin exposure. This receptor was obtained from a human donor with classical Hodgkin lymphoma. This chain links TRBV5-1 with TRBJ1-5, with D perhaps TRBD1 (5 bases). Sample: peripheral blood mononuclear cells (PBMCs), taken before the fourth cycle of nivolumab. The chain's CDR3 is CASSLSGEGYQPQHF. DNA of the CDR3: TGCGCCAGCAGCTTATCGGGGGAGGGTTATCAGCCCCAGCATTTT.